This T cell receptor (beta chain) was identified in a study of OX40 agonist ivuxolimab in advanced cancers. V lost 4 bases and J lost 6; bases outside the gene matches: 8. The germline V gene encodes CDR1 SQVTM and CDR2 ANQGSEA. The CDR3 spans 14 residues. Profiling relied on immunoSEQ multiplex PCR, and the TCRdb table lists in-frame clones only, not all of them. This table holds about 80,000 clones, roughly 87% found once. The timepoints at which blood was sampled were baseline, cycle 4 day 1, and cycle 7 day 1. This clone appeared a single time. This clonotype originated in an adult with an advanced solid tumor such as melanoma, head and neck, liver or kidney cancer. Sample: CD4+ or CD8+ T cells sorted from blood, taken in a trial of the OX40 agonist ivuxolimab. The J gene is TRBJ2-7, the V gene TRBV29-1; 11 positions agree with TRBD1. CDR3 loop: CSVAPGQGAGEQYV. CDR3 nucleotide sequence: TGCAGCGTTGCCCCCGGACAGGGGGCCGGCGAGCAGTACGTC.